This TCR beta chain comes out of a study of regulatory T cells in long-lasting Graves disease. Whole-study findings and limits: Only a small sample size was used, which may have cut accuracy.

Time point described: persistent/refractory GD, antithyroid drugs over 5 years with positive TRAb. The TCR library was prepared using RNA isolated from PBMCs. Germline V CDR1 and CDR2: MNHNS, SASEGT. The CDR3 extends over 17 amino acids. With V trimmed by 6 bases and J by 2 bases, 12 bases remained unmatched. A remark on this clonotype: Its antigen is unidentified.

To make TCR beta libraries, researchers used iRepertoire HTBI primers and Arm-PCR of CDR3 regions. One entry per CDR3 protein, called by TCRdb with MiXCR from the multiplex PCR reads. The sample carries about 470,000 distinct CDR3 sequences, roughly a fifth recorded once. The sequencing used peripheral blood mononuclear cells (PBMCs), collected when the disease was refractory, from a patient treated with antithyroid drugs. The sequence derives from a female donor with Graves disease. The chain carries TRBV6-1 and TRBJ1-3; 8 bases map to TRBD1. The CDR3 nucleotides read TGTGCCAGCAGCGGACAGGGCCGGGGTTTTGCTGGAAACACCATATATTTT. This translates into CASSGQGRGFAGNTIYF.